This TCR beta chain was recovered during a study of blood T cell repertoires in COVID-19. On the study more broadly: Material from acute and convalescent COVID-19 was sourced from the United States, Italy and Spain. Sample material is recorded as cDNA or gDNA derived from T cells, B-cell-depleted T cells, or PBMCs.

Per the original methods: For nucleated cells, counts were estimated from reference gene primer amplification. Assay used: immunoSEQ multiplex PCR; TCRdb lists only in-frame clones, some missing. D and trimming come from the DNA, and the V and J calls and clone size come from that table. The table lists approximately 190,000 clones, under 85% of them singletons, with approximately 6.1% in the top ten. The source of this sequence is a woman in her 40s with acute or convalescent COVID-19. The specimen sequenced was peripheral blood.

CDR3 sequence reads: CATSRVSGRETQYF. As DNA, the CDR3 is TGTGCCACCAGCAGAGTAAGTGGGCGAGAGACCCAGTACTTC. The rearrangement links TRBV15 to TRBJ2-5; no clear D. Trimming cost V 1 base and J 4 bases, with 10 bases left between them. CDR1 and CDR2 (germline): LNHNV, YYDKDF (reference sequence). The CDR3 is made up of 14 amino acids.